This entry lists 21 T cell receptor beta chains sequenced from one sample in a study of T cell clonotyping in hematopoietic cell transplantation. Here immunoSEQ multiplex PCR was the method, and the copy in TCRdb shows in-frame clones only, minus some. Found here are 5,900 or so clones, 89% of them singletons; the top ten hold 8% to 8.5%. Material: peripheral blood mononuclear cells, obtained 100 days after allogeneic stem cell transplant. These receptors were collected from a male patient between 40 and 49 years old who had an allogeneic stem cell transplant from an unrelated donor, so the T cells may come from the graft donor. Some clones in this sample may be carry-over from other donors' samples.

The J gene is TRBJ1-5, the V gene TRBV19; D is ambiguous. Germline V gene sequence: CDR1 LNHDA, CDR2 SQIVND (reference sequence). This CDR3 has 15 residues. V was clipped by 8 bases and J by 1 base, with 15 bases between them. The CDR3 nucleotides are TGTGCCAGTCGGGCCCTCTCACCCAGCAATCAGCCCCAGCATTTT. This gives the protein CASRALSPSNQPQHF.

The CDR3 sequence is CASSVGRRDGGIPSTDTQYF. Written as DNA, the CDR3 is TGTGCCAGCAGCGTAGGTCGGCGGGACGGGGGGATTCCTAGCACAGATACGCAGTATTTT. The rearrangement joins TRBV9 to TRBJ2-3; 7 nucleotides match TRBD2. The V segment lost 0 bases and the J segment 0 bases; nucleotides outside the gene matches: 16. There are 20 residues in the CDR3. From germline, CDR1 is SGDLS and CDR2 YYNGEE.

CDR3 loop: CASSYSTGADTQYF. In DNA form, the CDR3 reads TGTGCCAGCAGTTACTCGACCGGGGCGGATACGCAGTATTTT. The rearrangement links TRBV6-5 to TRBJ2-3; D tentatively fits TRBD1 or TRBD2 (5 bases each). CDR3 length: 14 residues. From germline, CDR1 is MNHEY and CDR2 SVGAGI. V lost 0 bases to trimming and J lost 6 bases, with 10 bases between them.

This clone was seen only once. The chain couples TRBV30 to TRBJ2-7; 7 bases are shared with TRBD2. CDR1 is GTSNPN, CDR2 SVGIG, per germline (reference sequence). Trimming cost V 7 bases and J 1 base; bases outside gene matches: 7. This CDR3 region has 13 residues. The CDR3 DNA sequence: TGTGCCTCCAGGGAGGGCCTTTCCTACGAGCAGTACTTC. Translation gives CASREGLSYEQYF.

V and J are TRBV9 and TRBJ2-3; no reliable D call. This CDR3 has 14 residues. V shed 3 bases and J shed 1 base, with 9 bases lying between them. Germline CDR1 SGDLS, CDR2 YYNGEE. The chain's CDR3 is CASSASGGTDTQYF. The CDR3 bases are TGTGCCAGCAGCGCTTCGGGTGGCACAGATACGCAGTATTTT. Supplemented by reference TRBV9 and TRBJ2-3, the full variable domain reads DSGVTQTPKHLITATGQRVTLRCSPRSGDLSVYWYQQSLDQGLQFLIQYYNGEERAKGNILERFSAQQFPDLHSELNLSSLELGDSALYFCASSASGGTDTQYFGPGTRLTVL.

The chain joins TRBV5-8 to TRBJ1-5, with 9 bases identical to TRBD1. This CDR3 is built from 18 residues. Germline CDR1 reads SGHTS; CDR2 reads YDEGEE. With V trimmed by 2 bases and J by 0 bases, 9 bases remained unmatched. CDR3 amino acids: CASSFRGTGLYSNQPQHF. In DNA, the CDR3 is TGTGCCAGCAGCTTTCGAGGGACAGGGCTTTATAGCAATCAGCCCCAGCATTTT. Drawing the rest from reference TRBV5-8 and TRBJ1-5, the complete variable domain is EAGVTQSPTHLIKTRGQQATLRCSPISGHTSVYWYQQALGLGLQFLLWYDEGEERNRGNFPPRFSGRQFPNYSSELNVNALELEDSALYLCASSFRGTGLYSNQPQHFGDGTRLSIL.

V and J are TRBV27 and TRBJ2-2, with 8 bases matching TRBD1. The J segment lost 4 bases and the V segment lost 6 bases, leaving 10 bases of the junction unmatched. The CDR3 totals 16 residues. Germline loops: CDR1 MNHEY, CDR2 SMNVEV (reference sequence). The CDR3 sequence: CASSIPSDRATGELFF. For the CDR3, the DNA is TGTGCCAGCAGCATCCCTTCGGACAGGGCCACCGGGGAGCTGTTTTTT.

The V gene is TRBV28, the J gene TRBJ1-4, with D hard to call. Trimming took off 7 bases at V and 6 bases at J, with 15 bases between the two ends. Germline V gene lookup returns CDR1 MDHEN and CDR2 SYDVKM. The CDR3 length is 14 residues. Written as DNA, the CDR3 is TGTGCCAGCACCCTGCTAGGAAGGGATGAAAAACTGTTTTTT. It is translated as CASTLLGRDEKLFF.

The chain links TRBV29-1 to TRBJ2-7; the D gene is possibly TRBD2 (5 bases). V was trimmed by 0 bases and J by 10 bases, leaving 13 bases between them. The CDR3 runs 12 residues. Germline CDR1 SQVTM, CDR2 ANQGSEA. The CDR3 nucleotides read TGCAGCGTTGAAGATCAGAGGGCCTCTCAGTACTTC. Protein product: CSVEDQRASQYF.

The chain uses TRBV1 and TRBJ1-1; the table names TRBD1, a call not compared with the DNA. TRBV1 corresponds to a pseudogene. This CDR3 is built from 13 residues. Here the CDR3 DNA reads TGCACCAGCAGCTCGGGACAGGACACTGAAGCTTTCTTT. Translating gives CTSSSGQDTEAFF.

The genes are TRBV5-1 and TRBJ2-7; no definite D call. Per germline, CDR1 SGHRS and CDR2 YFSETQ. This CDR3 has 13 residues. V was pared by 0 bases and J by 0 bases, with 4 bases between. The chain's CDR3 is CASSLGYSYEQYF. The CDR3 bases are TGCGCCAGCAGCTTGGGGTACTCCTACGAGCAGTACTTC.

The V call is TRBV28, the J call TRBJ1-5; 8 bases align to TRBD1. The V gene's germline CDR1 is MDHEN and CDR2 SYDVKM. V lost 8 bases, J lost 6 bases, and 9 bases stayed unmatched. This CDR3 spans 14 amino acids. The CDR3 region is CASGRGLVTQPQHF. The CDR3 DNA reads as TGTGCCAGCGGCAGGGGGCTCGTTACTCAGCCCCAGCATTTT.

The chain recombines TRBV28 with TRBJ1-6; TRBD1 might be the D (6 bases). V gave up 5 bases and J gave up 4 bases, with 12 bases separating them. This CDR3 region has 15 residues. CDR1 MDHEN and CDR2 SYDVKM come from the germline V gene. Here the CDR3 reads CASSTDRQYNSPLHF. The CDR3 nucleotides read TGTGCCAGCAGTACGGACAGACAATATAATTCACCCCTCCACTTT.

V gene TRBV19 combines with J gene TRBJ1-3; weak D call: TRBD1 (5 bases). With 4 bases removed from V and 2 bases from J, the gap between germline ends came to 9 bases. Germline V gives CDR1 LNHDA, CDR2 SQIVND (reference sequence). CDR3 length: 14 amino acids. For the CDR3, the DNA is TGTGCCAGTAGTAGCGGGACGGCTGGAAACACCATATATTTT. It translates to CASSSGTAGNTIYF.

The chain recombines TRBV29-1 with TRBJ2-1, with D perhaps being TRBD1 or TRBD2 (5 bases each). V was cut by 4 bases and J by 0 bases, with 10 bases left in between. The CDR3 is made up of 14 amino acids. Germline V gene lookup returns CDR1 SQVTM and CDR2 ANQGSEA. Written as DNA, the CDR3 is TGCAGCGTTGGGGGGACCAGCTCCTACAATGAGCAGTTCTTC. Translated, it gives CSVGGTSSYNEQFF.

Here the CDR3 reads CASSSGGSSFEQYF. The CDR3 DNA reads TGTGCCAGCAGCTCCGGGGGGAGCTCTTTTGAGCAGTACTTC. This chain uses TRBV5-4 with TRBJ2-7, with TRBD2 matching over 7 bases. With V trimmed by 3 bases and J by 7 bases, 10 bases remained unmatched. This CDR3 region has 14 residues. The germline CDR1 and CDR2 sequences are SGHNT and YYREEE (reference sequence).

The chain is built from TRBV7-3 and TRBJ2-1, with D possibly TRBD2 on 5 matching bases. Germline V gives CDR1 SGHTA, CDR2 FQGTGA. This CDR3 is built from 13 residues. V dropped 5 bases and J dropped 6 bases, with 11 bases sitting between them. The CDR3, as DNA: TGTGCCAGCAGCCCGGACTCGACCAATGAGCAGTTCTTC. This gives the protein CASSPDSTNEQFF.

The J gene is TRBJ2-5, the V gene TRBV5-1, with D tentatively TRBD1 (5 bases). Germline V gene data show CDR1 as SGHRS and CDR2 as YFSETQ. This CDR3 contains 13 residues. V was shortened by 7 bases and J by 0 bases, with 10 bases between the two germline ends. The CDR3 sequence: CASRPRDQETQYF. CDR3 DNA sequence: TGCGCCAGCCGCCCCAGGGACCAAGAGACCCAGTACTTC.

The chain recombines TRBV4-1 with TRBJ1-6; perhaps TRBD1 as D (6 bases). V shed 6 bases and J shed 2 bases, with 11 bases lying between them. The germline gives CDR1 MGHRA, CDR2 YSYEKL. The CDR3 is made up of 15 amino acids. CDR3 in amino acids: CASRGQFPYNSPLHF. The CDR3 DNA reads TGCGCCAGCAGAGGACAGTTCCCCTATAATTCACCCCTCCACTTT.

The sample holds a few counts of this clone. For the CDR3, the DNA is TGTGCCAGCAGTGAAGTCTTGGGAATGAACACTGAAGCTTTCTTT. The encoded protein is CASSEVLGMNTEAFF. The chain is built from TRBV2 and TRBJ1-1, with D uncertain. Trimming took off 1 base at V and 0 bases at J, with 9 bases between the two ends. CDR3 length: 15 amino acids. CDR1 SNHLY and CDR2 FYNNEI come from the germline V gene. The full variable domain, its missing parts supplied by reference TRBV2 and TRBJ1-1, is EPEVTQTPSHQVTQMGQEVILRCVPISNHLYFYWYRQILGQKVEFLVSFYNNEISEKSEIFDDQFSVERPDGSNFTLKIRSTKLEDSAMYFCASSEVLGMNTEAFFGQGTRLTVV.

This sequence joins TRBV13 and TRBJ1-2; TRBD1 agrees at 8 bases. Germline V gene lookup returns CDR1 PRHDT and CDR2 FYEKMQ (reference sequence). The CDR3 sequence is 14 residues long. J lost 5 bases, V lost 3 bases, and 5 bases had no gene match. This chain's CDR3 is CASSFSQGEYGYTF. In DNA form, the CDR3 reads TGTGCCAGCAGCTTCTCACAGGGGGAGTATGGCTACACCTTC. Combining the CDR3 with reference TRBV13 and TRBJ1-2 gives the whole variable domain AAGVIQSPRHLIKEKRETATLKCYPIPRHDTVYWYQQGPGQDPQFLISFYEKMQSDKGSIPDRFSAQQFSDYHSELNMSSLELGDSALYFCASSFSQGEYGYTFGSGTRLTVV.